These 29 T cell receptor beta chains share one sample of origin, sequenced in a study of cytomegalovirus exposure and HLA in healthy donors. The PCR used 60 Vbeta and 13 Jbeta primers. Libraries were prepared by immunoSEQ multiplex PCR; TCRdb keeps only in-frame clonotypes and omits some of them. The table shows about 100,000 clones, with 82% occurring only once. Sequenced input: PBMCs. All receptors derive from a man under 40 in good health and CMV-seropositive.

The chain joins TRBV6-6 to TRBJ2-1; 16 bases map to TRBD2. Trimming cost V 7 bases and J 10 bases; bases outside gene matches: 7. CDR3 length: 15 amino acids. In germline, CDR1 is MNHNY, CDR2 SVGAGI (reference sequence). The CDR3 DNA follows: TGTGCCAGCACGGGGACTAGCGGGGGGGCAGGGGAGCAGTTCTTC. Residues: CASTGTSGGAGEQFF.

The chain has TRBV21-1 and TRBJ1-2; TRBD1, as called in the table, went unchecked against the DNA. TRBV21-1 is a listed pseudogene. This CDR3 contains 13 residues. The CDR3 DNA sequence: TGTGCCAGCAGCACAGGACAGAACTATGGCTACACCTTC. This sequence encodes CASSTGQNYGYTF.

The chain is built from TRBV29-1 and TRBJ2-5; the D gene is possibly TRBD2 (5 bases). CDR3 size: 12 residues. Germline V gene data show CDR1 as SQVTM and CDR2 as ANQGSEA. The V and J ends lost 5 bases and 2 bases respectively, with 9 bases between them. The CDR3 DNA reads TGCAGCGTTCTAGCCGGGCAAGAGACCCAGTACTTC. Residues: CSVLAGQETQYF.

The chain carries TRBV7-6 and TRBJ1-4; no definite D call. V lost 0 bases and J lost 8, with 10 bases in between. The length of the CDR3 is 14 residues. CDR1 is SGHVS, CDR2 FNYEAQ, per germline. This chain's CDR3 is CASSLAGSWEKLFF. CDR3 in DNA: TGTGCCAGCAGCTTAGCCGGGAGTTGGGAAAAACTGTTTTTT.

The chain is built from TRBV4-1 and TRBJ2-7; a possible D gene is TRBD1 (6 bases). The V and J ends lost 3 bases and 0 bases respectively, with 18 bases between them. The CDR3 covers 17 residues. Germline V gene data show CDR1 as MGHRA and CDR2 as YSYEKL. This CDR3 is CASSQFEQGASSYEQYF. The CDR3 DNA sequence: TGCGCCAGCAGCCAGTTTGAACAGGGAGCCAGCTCCTACGAGCAGTACTTC.

The CDR3 region is CASSFISGSQETQYF. The CDR3 coding sequence is TGTGCCAGCAGCTTCATTTCGGGGTCACAAGAGACCCAGTACTTC. This chain connects TRBV11-1 to TRBJ2-5; the D gene is possibly TRBD2 (5 bases). V gave up 3 bases and J gave up 2 bases, with 13 bases separating them. CDR1 and CDR2 (germline): SGHAT, FQDESV (reference sequence). The CDR3 is 15 residues long.

This chain links TRBV19 with TRBJ1-1, with D possibly TRBD1 on 6 matching bases. V gave up 5 bases and J gave up 11 bases, with 15 bases separating them. The CDR3 contains 12 residues. Germline V gene lookup returns CDR1 LNHDA and CDR2 SQIVND (reference sequence). The DNA for the CDR3 is TGTGCCAGTAGTGCTCAGGGGAGCGAGGCTTTCTTT. Residues: CASSAQGSEAFF. Full variable domain (rest looked up from reference TRBV19 and TRBJ1-1): DGGITQSPKYLFRKEGQNVTLSCEQNLNHDAMYWYRQDPGQGLRLIYYSQIVNDFQKGDIAEGYSVSREKKESFPLTVTSAQKNPTAFYLCASSAQGSEAFFGQGTRLTVV.

J is TRBJ2-7 and V is TRBV12-5; a possible D gene is TRBD2 (5 bases). CDR1 is LGHNT and CDR2 is FRNRAP in the germline V gene. Trimming cost V 1 base and J 6 bases, with 16 bases left between them. There are 15 residues in the CDR3. CDR3: CASGLAPPGSGEQYF. The CDR3, as DNA: TGTGCTAGTGGTTTGGCCCCCCCGGGGTCTGGCGAGCAGTACTTC.

The genes are TRBV5-6 and TRBJ2-1; 10 positions agree with TRBD2. CDR1 is SGHDT and CDR2 is YYEEEE in the germline V gene. The CDR3 extends over 14 amino acids. Germline trimming cut 6 bases from V and 3 bases from J; bases unmatched to any gene: 3. In DNA form, the CDR3 reads TGTGCCAGCATCCTAGCGGGGGTCTACAATGAGCAGTTCTTC. Its protein is CASILAGVYNEQFF.

The chain employs TRBV5-6 and TRBJ1-2, with TRBD1 matching over 7 bases. CDR1 is SGHDT, CDR2 YYEEEE, per germline. Trimming took 0 bases from V and 4 from J; bases not matched to a gene: 12. The CDR3 spans 17 residues. The CDR3 DNA sequence: TGTGCCAGCAGCTTGGTGGGGTCCGGGACAGCCGTCTATGGCTACACCTTC. Translated, it gives CASSLVGSGTAVYGYTF.

The chain has TRBV6-5 and TRBJ1-5; D is perhaps TRBD1 (6 bases). Looked up from germline, CDR1 is MNHEY and CDR2 is SVGAGI. This CDR3 is built from 16 residues. The germline V and J ends were trimmed by 0 bases and 0 bases, with 9 bases remaining between them. CDR3 in DNA: TGTGCCAGCAGTTACTCGGGGGGGCATAGCAATCAGCCCCAGCATTTT. Amino acids: CASSYSGGHSNQPQHF.

The V call is TRBV10-1, the J call TRBJ2-3, with TRBD2 matching 8 bases. The CDR3 has 18 residues. Unmatched junction bases numbered 9, after V lost 0 bases and J lost 1 base. CDR1 is WNHNN, CDR2 SYGVQD, per germline (reference sequence). CDR3 sequence (DNA): TGCGCCAGCAGTGAGTCAAGAATAGCGGGGTGGGGCACAGATACGCAGTATTTT. Protein: CASSESRIAGWGTDTQYF.

The V and J genes are TRBV7-8 and TRBJ1-5; D unclear. Deletions cut 1 base from V and 4 bases from J, with 11 bases between. CDR3 length equals 15 residues. Germline assignment: CDR1 SGHVS and CDR2 FQNEAQ. The CDR3 coding sequence is TGTGCCAGCAGCTTAGATGAGGGAGAGAATCAGCCCCAGCATTTT. This encodes CASSLDEGENQPQHF.

This clone came up a few times. The chain combines TRBV7-2 with TRBJ2-1, with D unclear. The CDR3 runs to 15 residues. V dropped 3 bases and J dropped 7 bases, with 16 bases sitting between them. CDR1 and CDR2 (germline): SGHTA, FQGNSA. The CDR3 reads CASSLNGLLSNEQFF. The CDR3 region has the DNA TGTGCCAGCAGCTTGAACGGTCTTCTTTCAAATGAGCAGTTCTTC.

This chain joins TRBV5-1 and TRBJ1-1; D remains ambiguous. The CDR3 length is 14 residues. From germline, CDR1 is SGHRS and CDR2 YFSETQ. V lost 1 base and J 0 bases, leaving 7 bases between the germline ends. CDR3 sequence reads: CASSLQVMNTEAFF. CDR3 sequence (DNA): TGCGCCAGCAGCTTGCAGGTAATGAACACTGAAGCTTTCTTT.

V is TRBV29-1 and J is TRBJ2-1; 7 positions match TRBD1. V lost 4 bases and J lost 3; bases outside the gene matches: 9. This CDR3 contains 15 residues. Germline V gene data show CDR1 as SQVTM and CDR2 as ANQGSEA. Written as DNA, the CDR3 is TGCAGCGTTGCAGGACAGGCAGAATACTACAATGAGCAGTTCTTC. Its translation: CSVAGQAEYYNEQFF.

The rearrangement uses TRBV25-1 and TRBJ2-3; the D gene is possibly TRBD2 (5 bases). The germline gives CDR1 MGHDK, CDR2 SYGVNS. The CDR3 extends over 16 amino acids. V was clipped by 4 bases and J by 0 bases, with 14 bases between them. The DNA for the CDR3 is TGTGCCAGCAGTGCTTTTTCCGGGGAAAGCACAGATACGCAGTATTTT. Its protein is CASSAFSGESTDTQYF.

The rearrangement links TRBV7-2 to TRBJ1-2; TRBD1 might be the D (6 bases). Germline CDR1 is SGHTA and CDR2 is FQGNSA. This CDR3 is built from 14 residues. With 3 bases removed from V and 1 base from J, the gap between germline ends came to 9 bases. In DNA form, the CDR3 reads TGTGCCAGCAGCTTCGTACAGGGTAACTATGGCTACACCTTC. Residues: CASSFVQGNYGYTF.

This chain uses TRBV27 with TRBJ2-5, with TRBD2 as a possible D gene (5 bases). The J call may be wrong; the DNA end is better matched by TRBJ2-7. CDR3 size: 15 residues. CDR1 is MNHEY and CDR2 is SMNVEV in the germline V gene (reference sequence). Here the CDR3 DNA reads TGTGCCAGCAGTCCCCTCAGCGGCAGCTCCTACGAGCAGTACTTC. This codes for CASSPLSGSSYEQYF.

V usage is TRBV5-1 and J usage is TRBJ1-2; 7 nucleotides align to TRBD1. The CDR3 is made up of 15 amino acids. V lost 4 bases to trimming and J lost 2 bases; unmatched junction nucleotides: 8. Germline V gene sequence: CDR1 SGHRS, CDR2 YFSETQ. CDR3 amino acids: CASSMQSGQNYGYTF. DNA for the CDR3: TGCGCCAGCAGCATGCAATCGGGACAGAACTATGGCTACACCTTC.

This chain joins TRBV15 and TRBJ2-7; a weak D match, TRBD1 (6 bases). The CDR3 runs to 13 residues. CDR1 LNHNV and CDR2 YYDKDF come from the germline V gene (reference sequence). V was trimmed by 6 bases and J by 3 bases, leaving 12 bases between them. The chain's CDR3 is CATSLQGGYEQYF. The CDR3 region has the DNA TGTGCCACCAGTTTACAGGGTGGCTACGAGCAGTACTTC.

This chain links TRBV27 with TRBJ2-7, with D possibly TRBD1 on 6 matching bases. The CDR3 consists of 14 residues. V was pared by 0 bases and J by 2 bases, with 8 bases between. The germline CDR1 and CDR2 sequences are MNHEY and SMNVEV (reference sequence). The CDR3, as DNA: TGTGCCAGCAGTTTATCGGGACACCCCTACGAGCAGTACTTC. Translation gives CASSLSGHPYEQYF.

V and J are TRBV5-5 and TRBJ1-1; TRBD1 is a possible D gene (5 bases). Germline loops: CDR1 SGHKS, CDR2 YYEKEE (reference sequence). CDR3 size: 16 residues. The V gene lost 4 bases and the J gene lost 1 base, with 17 bases spanning the gap. CDR3 sequence (DNA): TGTGCCAGCAGCAGCCTGGAGGGCAGGGCGAACACTGAAGCTTTCTTT. This gives the protein CASSSLEGRANTEAFF.

J is TRBJ1-2 and V is TRBV5-1; D may be TRBD1 (6 bases). Trimming pared 0 bases from V and 4 bases from J, leaving 10 bases between. The CDR3 totals 14 residues. CDR1 and CDR2 from the germline V gene are SGHRS and YFSETQ. CDR3 nucleotide sequence: TGCGCCAGCAGCTTGGGACAGGAACGCTATGGCTACACCTTC. Translation: CASSLGQERYGYTF. Supplemented by reference TRBV5-1 and TRBJ1-2, the full variable domain reads KAGVTQTPRYLIKTRGQQVTLSCSPISGHRSVSWYQQTPGQGLQFLFEYFSETQRNKGNFPGRFSGRQFSNSRSEMNVSTLELGDSALYLCASSLGQERYGYTFGSGTRLTVV.

This chain uses TRBV7-8 with TRBJ1-1; D is perhaps TRBD1 (5 bases). Germline V gene sequence: CDR1 SGHVS, CDR2 FQNEAQ. The V and J ends lost 6 bases and 1 base respectively, with 9 bases between them. The CDR3 sequence is 13 residues long. CDR3 amino acids: CASRVRENTEAFF. In nucleotides, the CDR3 is TGTGCCAGCAGGGTCAGGGAGAACACTGAAGCTTTCTTT.

This clone was picked up a small number of times. The CDR3 DNA reads TGTGCCAGCAGCTTAGTCCGACAGGCGGTCTCACCCCTCCACTTT. Translating gives CASSLVRQAVSPLHF. J is TRBJ1-6 and V is TRBV7-8; possibly TRBD1 for D (6 bases). The CDR3 consists of 15 residues. Germline-derived CDR1 and CDR2 are SGHVS and FQNEAQ. The V end was cut by 1 base, the J end by 10 bases, with 14 bases between.

The chain carries TRBV5-1 and TRBJ1-2, with D hard to call. Trimming pared 5 bases from V and 2 bases from J, leaving 10 bases between. The CDR3 loop spans 13 amino acids. CDR1 and CDR2 (germline): SGHRS, YFSETQ. CDR3 nucleotides: TGCGCCAGCAGTTACGACGGGAACTATGGCTACACCTTC. Its translation is CASSYDGNYGYTF.

The gene calls are TRBV10-1 and TRBJ2-5; TRBD2 is a possible D gene (6 bases). The germline V and J ends were trimmed by 0 bases and 5 bases, with 13 bases remaining between them. CDR1 and CDR2 (germline): WNHNN, SYGVQD (reference sequence). This CDR3 contains 15 residues. The CDR3 region is CASSESIGGKETQYF. DNA for the CDR3: TGCGCCAGCAGTGAGTCAATCGGCGGGAAGGAGACCCAGTACTTC.

The CDR3 DNA reads TGTGCCAGCAGTCAGACAGGGAGTCAGCCCCAGCATTTT. Amino acid sequence: CASSQTGSQPQHF. The V and J genes are TRBV2 and TRBJ1-5; 7 nucleotides agree with TRBD1. This CDR3 region has 13 residues. V gave up 5 bases and J gave up 6 bases; unmatched junction bases: 4. Germline V lookup: CDR1 SNHLY, CDR2 FYNNEI.